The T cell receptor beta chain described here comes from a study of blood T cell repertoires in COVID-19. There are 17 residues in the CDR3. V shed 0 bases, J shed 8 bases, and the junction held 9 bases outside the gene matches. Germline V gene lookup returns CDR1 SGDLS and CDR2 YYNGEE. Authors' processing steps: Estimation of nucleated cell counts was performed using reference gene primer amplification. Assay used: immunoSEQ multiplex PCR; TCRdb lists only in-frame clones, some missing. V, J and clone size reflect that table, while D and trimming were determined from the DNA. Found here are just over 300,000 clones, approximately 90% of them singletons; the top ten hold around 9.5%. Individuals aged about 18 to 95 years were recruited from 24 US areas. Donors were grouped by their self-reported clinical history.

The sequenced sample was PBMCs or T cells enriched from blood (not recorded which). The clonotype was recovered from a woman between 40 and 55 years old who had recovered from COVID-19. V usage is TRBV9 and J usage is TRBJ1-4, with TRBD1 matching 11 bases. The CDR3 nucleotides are TGTGCCAGCAGCGTAGCTACCTGGGACAGGGGGTGGGAAAAACTGTTTTTT. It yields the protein CASSVATWDRGWEKLFF.